The subject of this entry is one T cell receptor beta chain. Original processing methods: Nucleated cell number was recorded as an estimate derived from reference gene primer amplification. Produced via immunoSEQ multiplex PCR; TCRdb's table is partial and in-frame only. The DNA gave D and trimming, while V, J and clone size come from that table. The sample consists of under 45,000 clones, around 80% of them appearing once. The data originate from a study of blood T cell repertoires in COVID-19. The overall study: Sites across the United States, Italy and Spain contributed samples from acute and convalescent COVID-19.

The sequenced sample was peripheral blood. The sequence came from an elderly woman with active or convalescent COVID-19.

For the CDR3, the DNA is TGTGCCAGCAGCTGGCTGGTGGTAACTGAAGCTTTCTTT. Translating gives CASSWLVVTEAFF. The chain uses TRBV7-9 and TRBJ1-1; D ambiguous. The CDR3 runs to 13 residues. Trimming shortened V by 4 bases and J by 5 bases, and 11 bases separated the two germline ends. Germline lookup yields CDR1 SEHNR and CDR2 FQNEAQ (reference sequence).